This T cell receptor (beta chain) was recorded in a study of OX40 agonist ivuxolimab in advanced cancers. Background on the whole study: Ivuxolimab was a fully human IgG2 agonistic monoclonal antibody targeting the costimulatory receptor OX40 (CD134). The paper covers the monotherapy dose-escalation part of the phase I ivuxolimab trial, which included N ≈ 54 patients. Among the roughly 50 dose-escalation patients, some 19 had hepatocellular carcinoma, 15 or so melanoma, 9 renal cell carcinoma and 9 head and neck cancer. The dose-escalation cohort was about 83% male with a mean age of around 64 years, ranging from roughly 23 to 79. Intravenous ivuxolimab was administered to patients every 2 weeks at six dose levels: 0.01, 0.1, 0.3, 1.5, 3 and 10 mg/kg. Prior anti-PD-1, anti-PD-L1 or anti-CTLA-4 therapy was permitted, and checkpoint inhibitors had been received by more than 35% of dose-escalation patients. The purpose of peripheral TCRbeta sequencing was to test whether ivuxolimab changed TCR sequence diversity and led to clonal T-cell expansion. Partial responses occurred in three dose-escalation patients: two with cutaneous melanoma and one with hepatocellular carcinoma.

For sequencing of the TCRbeta CDR3 region, genomic DNA was extracted from the sorted cells. The immunoSEQ Assay was used to sequence the TCRbeta CDR3 regions. TCRdb retrieved this table from immuneACCESS and kept in-frame rearrangements only. Not all clones are present; in checked studies, unresolved V genes account for under half, and no reason is known for the remainder. This sample has 95,000 to 100,000 clones in its table, and approximately 80% of those were observed once. Almost 1.5% of the sample lies in the top ten. The paper as a whole reports these results and caveats: At doses from 0.1 to 3.0 mg/kg, clonal expansion was seen in both CD4+ and CD8+ blood T cells between baseline and week 6. Antigen specificity was not determined for the clonally expanded peripheral T cells. Low levels of normalized T-cell clonal expansion were also shown by some nonresponding patients. On average, CD8+ T cells showed more expanded clones than CD4+ T cells after ivuxolimab. In the 0.1-3.0 mg/kg groups, partial responders had among the lowest normalized peripheral clonal expansion, particularly in CD8+ T cells.

In regard to this clone: Its recognized antigen is unknown. No base qualities exist here, and no much larger clone lies one base off it.

The germline V gene (reference sequence) supplies CDR1 LNHDA and CDR2 SQIVND. Relative to germline, V is missing 5 bases and J is missing 5 bases, with 4 bases of the junction outside any gene match. The CDR3, from cysteine to phenylalanine, totals 14 residues. Only the CDR3 part of the read is kept: 42 bases, read in frame from the first base. The trial excluded patients who had a history of autoimmune disease or who were on systemic immunosuppression. Peripheral blood for TCR sequencing was drawn from every dose cohort at baseline, at cycle 4 day 1 and at cycle 7 day 1. The samples were drawn from a first-in-human, open-label, multicenter phase I dose-escalation trial of ivuxolimab. The trial enrolled adults with locally advanced or metastatic head and neck squamous cell, hepatocellular, melanoma or renal cell carcinoma. CD4+ and CD8+ T cells were sorted separately from peripheral blood before TCR sequencing.

Material: CD4+ or CD8+ T cells sorted from blood, obtained in a trial of the OX40 agonist ivuxolimab. Here the chain combines TRBV19 and TRBJ2-1, with 9 bases aligning to TRBD2. The sequence was collected from an adult with an advanced solid tumor such as melanoma, head and neck, liver or kidney cancer. The CDR3 here reads CASSAGGSHNEQFF. The DNA sequence is as follows: TGTGCCAGTAGTGCGGGGGGGTCTCACAATGAGCAGTTCTTC.